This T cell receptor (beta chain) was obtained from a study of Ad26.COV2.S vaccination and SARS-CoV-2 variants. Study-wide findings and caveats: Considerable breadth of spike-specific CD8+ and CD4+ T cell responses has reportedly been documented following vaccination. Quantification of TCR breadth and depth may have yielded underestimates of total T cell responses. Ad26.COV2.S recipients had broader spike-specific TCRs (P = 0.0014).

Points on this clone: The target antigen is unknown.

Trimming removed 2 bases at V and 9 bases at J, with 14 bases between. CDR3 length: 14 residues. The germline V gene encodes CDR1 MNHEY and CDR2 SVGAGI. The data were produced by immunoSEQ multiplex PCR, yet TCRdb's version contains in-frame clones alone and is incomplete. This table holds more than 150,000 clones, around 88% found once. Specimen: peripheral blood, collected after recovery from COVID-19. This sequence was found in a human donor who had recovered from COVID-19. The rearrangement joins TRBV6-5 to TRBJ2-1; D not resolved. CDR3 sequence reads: CASSYTGGRREQFF. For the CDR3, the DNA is TGTGCCAGCAGTTACACGGGCGGCAGACGTGAGCAGTTCTTC.